This T cell receptor (beta chain) was obtained from a study of CD4 T cells in relation to SARS-CoV-2 and coronaviruses. The study, taken as a whole, reports: Crossreactivity was assessed only for spike protein, not other viral proteins.

Concerning this clone: As yet, its antigen is unknown.

CD4+ T cells from unexposed donors were obtained before the COVID-19 pandemic (2011-2018). The cells were cultured for roughly 11 days before CD4+ T cells were isolated. Testing used SARS-CoV-2 S/N and four cold-coronavirus spikes on unexposed-donor CD4+ T cells, cells permitting. Measured with immunoSEQ multiplex PCR; TCRdb has only the in-frame clones, and not every one. The sample lists some 21,000 clones, 75% to 85% occurring once. The length of the CDR3 is 14 residues. Germline lookup yields CDR1 SGHTA and CDR2 FQGNSA. V lost 0 bases and J lost 6; bases outside the gene matches: 3. The sequence was obtained from a human donor in good health. The specimen sequenced was CD4+ T cells from PBMCs, cultured in vitro. The V call is TRBV7-2, the J call TRBJ2-7; 9 positions match TRBD1. This CDR3 reads CASSLAQGAGEQYF. The CDR3 DNA reads TGTGCCAGCAGCTTAGCACAGGGGGCGGGCGAGCAGTACTTC. The full variable domain, in which reference TRBV7-2 and TRBJ2-7 provide the parts outside the CDR3, is GAGVSQSPSNKVTEKGKDVELRCDPISGHTALYWYRQSLGQGLEFLIYFQGNSAPDKSGLPSDRFSAERTGGSVSTLTIQRTQQEDSAVYLCASSLAQGAGEQYFGPGTRLTVT.